This is a list of T cell receptor beta chains from one sample in a study of blood T cell repertoires in COVID-19. The method was immunoSEQ multiplex PCR; TCRdb's version includes in-frame clones alone and lacks a portion of them. The table shows approximately 170,000 clones, with about nine tenths occurring only once. Sequenced input: peripheral blood. All receptors come from a man in his 60s with acute or convalescent COVID-19. CDR3s leave out the opening cysteine and the closing phenylalanine or tryptophan.

v_gene	CDR3aa
TRBV11-2	ASSRGGGGPDTQY
TRBV12-5	ASGIRDRGGNEQF
TRBV10-3	AISESSGTGTEAF
TRBV18	ASSPLRQGNEQF
TRBV7-8	ASSLSTGQDGYT
TRBV5-8	ASSSQGLVSGELF
TRBV12-5	ASGLERDTPYEQY
TRBV10-3	AISESREMNTEAF
TRBV29-1	SVEFSSGRNNEQF
TRBV7-3	ASSLTASGNEQF
TRBV6-2/TRBV6-3	ASSRTEGNYGYT
TRBV19	ASSADRDHTEAF
TRBV3-1/TRBV3-2	ASSQLGSSDGYT
TRBV2	ASRTEGNQPQH
TRBV30	AWTGGYEQY
TRBV6-6	ASSRDRGQNGYT
TRBV29-1	SVQDSGNEKLF
TRBV5-4	ASSLRQGSFNTGELF
TRBV6-6	ASSLGTLDNSPLH
TRBV7-8	ASSLGTSRYTDTQY
TRBV2	ASSEALAGGIGNIQY
TRBV11-1	ASSLVNRGEAF
TRBV7-2	ASSYSWGGSYEQY
TRBV18	ASSVQGRGNTEAF
TRBV19	ASSPRTGGFNTEAF
TRBV5-1	ASSPPRGLSYNEQF
TRBV5-6	ASSLSSGTGIQPQH
TRBV19	ASSIQQGSNQPQH
TRBV29-1	SVELGGAGGYT
TRBV2	ASTLGGIYT
TRBV4-3	ASSQDVGTGELF
TRBV2	AREVRELGYGYT
TRBV10-3	AISESRGGVNEKLF
TRBV19	ASSYQSRSGNTIY
TRBV30	AWSVGRFDSPLH
TRBV7-2	ASSLTSTGVRGYT
TRBV29-1	SGRQALNTEAF
TRBV3-1/TRBV3-2	ASSRRGGDTQY
TRBV28	AIHRGTDYGYT
TRBV5-1	ASSREGNQPQH
TRBV2	ASGIPGHTNYGYT
TRBV7-2	ASSWRLAGDRSYEQY
TRBV2	ASSEAGGHYNEQF
TRBV9	ASSVGPKTDMNYGYT